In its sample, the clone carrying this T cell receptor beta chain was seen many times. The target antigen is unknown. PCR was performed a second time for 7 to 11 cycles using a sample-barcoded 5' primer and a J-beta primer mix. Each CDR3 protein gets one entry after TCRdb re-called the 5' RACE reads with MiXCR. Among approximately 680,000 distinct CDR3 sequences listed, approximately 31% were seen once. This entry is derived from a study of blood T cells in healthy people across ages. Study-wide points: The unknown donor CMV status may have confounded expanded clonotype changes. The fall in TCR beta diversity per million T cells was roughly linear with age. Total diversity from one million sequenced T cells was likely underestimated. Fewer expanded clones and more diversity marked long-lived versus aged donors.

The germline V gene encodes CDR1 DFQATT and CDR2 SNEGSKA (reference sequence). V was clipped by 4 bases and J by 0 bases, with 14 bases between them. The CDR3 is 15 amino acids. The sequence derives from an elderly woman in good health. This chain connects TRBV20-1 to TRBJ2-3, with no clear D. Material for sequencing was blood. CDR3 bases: TGCAGTGCTATTCGACAAACTACTAGCACAGATACGCAGTATTTT. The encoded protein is CSAIRQTTSTDTQYF.